This T cell receptor beta chain was obtained from a study of vaccination and CD4 T cells after COVID-19. Sample treatment: approximately 9-day PBMC culture with coronavirus spike peptide pools or control peptides (ViraFEST assay). Researchers used the Oncomine TCR Beta short-read assay to sequence DNA from cultured CD4+ T cells. Each CDR3 protein gets one entry after TCRdb re-called the PCR reads with MiXCR. The table includes approximately 20,000 distinct CDR3 sequences, under 80% detected once. V dropped 5 bases and J dropped 5 bases, with 13 bases sitting between them. Germline V gene sequence: CDR1 MNHNS, CDR2 SASEGT. The CDR3 extends over 14 amino acids. Worth noting for this clonotype: Antigen: not known.

The sample was CD4+ T cells from blood, cultured in vitro. The clonotype was recovered from a human donor who had recovered from COVID-19. The genes are TRBV6-1 and TRBJ2-1; D ambiguous. The CDR3 nucleotides are TGTGCCAGCAGTCCTTTCGGCCTCCACAATGAGCAGTTCTTC. It translates to CASSPFGLHNEQFF.